This TCR beta chain was identified during a study of identical twins. General study results and limits: Twins shared beta out-of-frame sequences in excess, but this excess was weaker.

The sample holds a few counts of this clonotype. Its antigen is as yet unknown. Via MiXCR, TCRdb re-called the 5' RACE reads, giving one row per CDR3 protein. Of under 900,000 distinct CDR3 sequences listed, 9% to 15% are singletons. Separately, the same data were catalogued under a study of yellow fever vaccine responses in identical twins. That report adds: Reportedly, twins' vaccine T cell responses looked partly convergent and partly personalized.

Sequences were obtained from PBMCs. The clonotype originates from a woman aged 18-29 years in good health.

The CDR3: CASSQEIISGPVGDTQYF. The CDR3 DNA follows: TGCGCCAGCAGCCAAGAAATTATTAGCGGCCCAGTGGGAGATACGCAGTATTTT. J is TRBJ2-3 and V is TRBV4-1, with a weak D call TRBD2 (6 bases). V was cut by 0 bases and J by 5 bases, with 21 bases left in between. The CDR3 contains 18 residues. The V gene's germline CDR1 is MGHRA and CDR2 YSYEKL.